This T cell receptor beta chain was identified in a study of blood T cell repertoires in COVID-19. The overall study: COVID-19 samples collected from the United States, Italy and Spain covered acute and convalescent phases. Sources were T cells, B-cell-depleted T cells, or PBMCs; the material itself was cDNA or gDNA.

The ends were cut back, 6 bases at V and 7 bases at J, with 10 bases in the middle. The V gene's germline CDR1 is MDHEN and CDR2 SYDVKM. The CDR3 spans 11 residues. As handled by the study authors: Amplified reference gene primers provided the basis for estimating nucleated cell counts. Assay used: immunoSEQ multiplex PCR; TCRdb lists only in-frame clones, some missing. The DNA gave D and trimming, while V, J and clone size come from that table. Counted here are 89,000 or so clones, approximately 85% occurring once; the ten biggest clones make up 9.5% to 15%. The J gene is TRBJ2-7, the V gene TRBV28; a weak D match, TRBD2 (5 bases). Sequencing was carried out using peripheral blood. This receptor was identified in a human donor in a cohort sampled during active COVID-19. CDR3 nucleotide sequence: TGTGCCAGCAGGCACACGGGAGAGCAGTACTTC. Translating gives CASRHTGEQYF. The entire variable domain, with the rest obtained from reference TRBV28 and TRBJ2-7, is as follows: DVKVTQSSRYLVKRTGEKVFLECVQDMDHENMFWYRQDPGLGLRLIYFSYDVKMKEKGDIPEGYSVSREKKERFSLILESASTNQTSMYLCASRHTGEQYFGPGTRLTVT.